This T cell receptor beta chain was recorded in a study of shared clonotypes between healthy human individuals. The CDR3 contains 14 residues. Germline V CDR1 and CDR2: SGHVS, FQNEAQ. Trimming pared 5 bases from V and 5 bases from J, leaving 16 bases between. The table came from immunoSEQ multiplex PCR; TCRdb's copy has only in-frame clones and leaves some out. The sample yields 470,000 or so clones, over 75% seen once. Sequenced material: PBMCs. The clonotype was recovered from a woman between 40 and 55 years old in good health. Some clones in this sample may be carry-over from other donors' samples. The V call is TRBV7-8, the J call TRBJ2-7; D call uncertain. The CDR3 here is CASSPNRESHEQYF. CDR3 DNA: TGTGCCAGCAGCCCGAATAGAGAAAGCCACGAGCAGTACTTC.